This T cell receptor beta chain was documented in a study of identical twins. Study results and limitations: Researchers caution that invariant MAIT and iNKT cells could partly confound zero-insertion analyses. Out-of-frame beta chain sequences displayed weaker excess sharing between twins. The abundant beta clonotypes from cord blood had fewer insertions, and memory repertoires had none of this. Models underestimated out-of-frame TCR alpha sharing in monozygotic twins.

A single record per CDR3 protein comes from TCRdb applying MiXCR to the 5' RACE reads. The top ten clones hold 0.27% of a sample with 1.5 million or so distinct CDR3 sequences, roughly 35% of them seen once. The CDR3 extends over 14 amino acids. V shed 2 bases and J shed 8 bases, with 14 bases lying between them. From germline, CDR1 is SGDLS and CDR2 YYNGEE. Turning to this clonotype: The target antigen is unknown.

This TCR was sampled from a newborn girl in good health. V usage is TRBV9 and J usage is TRBJ2-1; D possibly corresponds to TRBD2 (5 bases). Sequenced: cord blood. The CDR3 is CASSVTSGNHEQFF. CDR3 coding DNA: TGTGCCAGCAGCGTTACCAGCGGCAATCATGAGCAGTTCTTC.